These T cell receptor beta chains were read from a single sample in a study of T cells in Graves' hyperthyroidism and ophthalmopathy. A single record per CDR3 protein comes from TCRdb applying MiXCR to the multiplex PCR reads. The sample carries some 300,000 distinct CDR3 sequences, about 14% recorded once. Sequenced input: blood. Receptor source: a woman in her thirties with Graves' hyperthyroidism that later progressed to Graves' ophthalmopathy. Both conserved end residues are part of each CDR3. A D gene is named only where the DNA matches it firmly. Rows may omit the clone size; those that give it use once, few, many or a size class.

J	D	size	V	DNA	CDR3
TRBJ2-3	.	.	TRBV6-1	TGTGCCAGCAATTTCGGCGCCCCCGATGGTACGCAGTATTTT	CASNFGAPDGTQYF
TRBJ2-1	.	.	TRBV19	TGTGCCAGCAGCGACATCTACAATGAGCAGTTCTTC	CASSDIYNEQFF
TRBJ2-7	TRBD1	few	TRBV29-1	TGCAGCGTCAAGACCGGGACAGGGCTTTCCGAGCAGTACTTC	CSVKTGTGLSEQYF
TRBJ2-6	.	many	TRBV11-2	TGTGCCAGCACCGGCCAGGGCACTGGGGCCAACGTCCTGACTTTC	CASTGQGTGANVLTF
TRBJ1-1	.	many	TRBV12-3/TRBV12-4	TGTGCCAGCAGTTTAGGGCAGGGGCCGGGCACTGAAGCTTTCTTT	CASSLGQGPGTEAFF
TRBJ2-2	.	few	TRBV6-5	TGTGCCAGCAAGGGGTCCTGGACGGGCACCGGGGAGCTGTTTTTT	CASKGSWTGTGELFF
TRBJ1-5	TRBD1	many	TRBV2	TGTGCCAGCGGGGACAGTGTTAATCAGCCCCAGCATTTT	CASGDSVNQPQHF
TRBJ2-5	.	few	TRBV4-2	TGTGCCAGCAGCCAACCGACCGGGATTCTGTACCAAGAGACCCAGTACTTC	CASSQPTGILYQETQYF
TRBJ1-2	TRBD1	few	TRBV6-1	TGTGCCAGCACCGAGCAGGGGGCAGACTATGGCTACACCTTC	CASTEQGADYGYTF
TRBJ1-6	.	many	TRBV12-3/TRBV12-4	TGTGCCAGCACCGACGGGGCTTCACCCCTCCACTTT	CASTDGASPLHF
TRBJ1-3	.	many	TRBV27	TGTGCCAGCAGTTCGTACCACCCCCGGGCCGAGCGAACCATATATTTT	CASSSYHPRAERTIYF
TRBJ2-2	.	many	TRBV28	TGTGCCAGCAGTGCGGGCGCAATATCTTCCCGGGAGCTGTTTTTT	CASSAGAISSRELFF
TRBJ2-3	.	many	TRBV20-1	TGCAGTGCTAGAGACCTACTCGGGACAACCGCCACAGATACGCAGTATTTT	CSARDLLGTTATDTQYF
TRBJ1-1	.	many	TRBV18	TGTGCCAGCTCACCAATAAGACAGGACATCTACACTGAAGCTTTCTTT	CASSPIRQDIYTEAFF
TRBJ2-2	TRBD2	few	TRBV4-1	TGCGCCAGCAGCCCGCGGGAGATGTTCACCGGGGAGCTGTTTTTT	CASSPREMFTGELFF
TRBJ1-5	.	.	TRBV6-2/TRBV6-3	TGTGCCAGCGGCGGAGTAGGGGTGAATCAGCCCCAGCATTTT	CASGGVGVNQPQHF
TRBJ2-7	.	many	TRBV5-5	TGTGCCAGCAGCTTGGTAGGGACCTACGAGCAGTACTTC	CASSLVGTYEQYF
TRBJ2-5	TRBD2	many	TRBV7-2	TGTGCCAGCAGCAGGGGACTAGCGGGCCCCGACGGGGACCAGTACTTC	CASSRGLAGPDGDQYF
TRBJ2-1	.	.	TRBV19	TGTGCCAGTAGTACCTTAGCGGTCCTCTACAATGAGCAGTTCTTC	CASSTLAVLYNEQFF
TRBJ1-3	.	.	TRBV6-1	TGTGCCAGCCCCAGGGGTCTGGCAGGCCACTCTGGAAACACCATATATTTT	CASPRGLAGHSGNTIYF
TRBJ1-1	TRBD1	many	TRBV30	TGTGCCTGGAGTTTGGGACAGGAGGGGGAAGCTTTCTTT	CAWSLGQEGEAFF
TRBJ1-1	.	many	TRBV27	TGTGCCAGCAGACCGCAGGACCCTGGGACTGAAGCTTTCTTT	CASRPQDPGTEAFF
TRBJ1-6	.	many	TRBV7-2	TGTGCCAGCAGTTTAGCATCCTATAATTCACCCCTCCACTTT	CASSLASYNSPLHF
TRBJ2-2	.	many	TRBV12-3/TRBV12-4	TGTGCCAGCAAGCCCCCCCCCCGGGACGGCACCGGGGAGCTGTTTTTT	CASKPPPRDGTGELFF
TRBJ2-1	TRBD2	many	TRBV20-1	TGCAGTGCTGGGGTAGCGGGAGCGAGAGACAATGAGCAGTTCTTC	CSAGVAGARDNEQFF
TRBJ1-2	.	.	TRBV6-4	TGTGCCAGCAGTCCGGATTTTACTGGGGGTCACGACTATGGCTACACCTTC	CASSPDFTGGHDYGYTF
TRBJ2-2	TRBD2	.	TRBV28	TGTGCCAGTACTAGCGAGTTTACCGGGGAGCTGTTTTTT	CASTSEFTGELFF
TRBJ2-7	.	many	TRBV6-2/TRBV6-3	TGTGCCAGCAAAGGTAGCGGCTCCTACGAGCAGTACTTC	CASKGSGSYEQYF
TRBJ2-7	TRBD2	many	TRBV4-1	TGCGCCAGCAGACCAGCGGGAGGTAGCTACGAGCAGTACTTC	CASRPAGGSYEQYF
TRBJ2-5	TRBD1	few	TRBV6-2/TRBV6-3	TGTGCCAGCAGTTACTCCCCGAGAGACAGGGTCGCGCAGACCCAGTACTTC	CASSYSPRDRVAQTQYF
TRBJ2-3	.	many	TRBV6-1	TGTGCCAGCAGTCCCGGTACAGGTCCTTGGACAGATACGCAGTATTTT	CASSPGTGPWTDTQYF
TRBJ1-2	.	few	TRBV5-4	TGTGCCAGCAGCTCACAGGCTATCCATGGCTACACCTTC	CASSSQAIHGYTF
TRBJ2-7	TRBD1	.	TRBV4-1	TGCGCCAGCAGCCCAAGACAGGGGGCGGACGAGCAGTACTTC	CASSPRQGADEQYF
TRBJ2-5	.	.	TRBV9	TGTGCCAGCAGCGTAAGGGGCGGAGAGACCCAGTACTTC	CASSVRGGETQYF
TRBJ2-7	TRBD2	.	TRBV28	TGTGCCAGCAGTGAAGCGCTGGGACTAACTTATTTCTACGAGCAGTACTTC	CASSEALGLTYFYEQYF
TRBJ2-1	.	few	TRBV24-1	TGTGCCACCACCGCGTATTCTGAGCAGTTCTTC	CATTAYSEQFF
TRBJ2-3	.	many	TRBV7-3	TGTGCCAGCAGCGTACAGGGTGATACGCAGTATTTT	CASSVQGDTQYF
TRBJ2-5	TRBD2	many	TRBV2	TGTGCCAGCATTGGGACTAATAATAAAGAGACCCAGTACTTC	CASIGTNNKETQYF
TRBJ2-1	TRBD1	few	TRBV5-1	TGCGCCAGCAGCAAGGGACAGGGGATCAACAATGAGCAGTTCTTC	CASSKGQGINNEQFF
TRBJ2-3	TRBD2	few	TRBV20-1	TGCAGTGCTTTCCCCGGGACTAGCGGGAGGGCGGGACCTTGGGATACGCAGTATTTT	CSAFPGTSGRAGPWDTQYF
TRBJ2-1	TRBD1	many	TRBV12-3/TRBV12-4	TGTGCCAGCAGTTTTCAGGGGGCCTACAATGAGCAGTTCTTC	CASSFQGAYNEQFF
TRBJ2-1	TRBD1	many	TRBV6-1	TGTGCCAGCAGTCAACGGGACAGGGGGGCATACAATGAGCAGTTCTTC	CASSQRDRGAYNEQFF
TRBJ2-7	.	many	TRBV20-1	TGCAGTGCTAGAGGTATCGAGGGAGAAGAGTCCTACGAGCAGTACTTC	CSARGIEGEESYEQYF
TRBJ2-7	.	many	TRBV7-2	TGTGCCAGCAGCGTTTTCAGGGACCCCTACGAGCAGTACTTC	CASSVFRDPYEQYF
TRBJ2-1	.	many	TRBV28	TGTGCCAGCAGTCAACTCACCGGTCTCACGAATGAGCAGTTCTTC	CASSQLTGLTNEQFF
TRBJ2-3	TRBD2	many	TRBV6-1	TGTGCCAGCAGACCCGGGACTAGCGGCACAGATACGCAGTATTTT	CASRPGTSGTDTQYF